A selection of T cell receptor beta chains follows, all from one sample in a study of shared clonotypes between healthy human individuals. Libraries were prepared by immunoSEQ multiplex PCR; TCRdb keeps only in-frame clonotypes and omits some of them. The sample lists 2 million or so clones; approximately 94% were seen once. The sample comprised naive CD8+ T cells sorted from blood. Receptor source: a young man in good health. Each CDR3 is given with its conserved first and last residue. The D gene is left open where the match is weak. A row's size may be missing; if present it is once, few, many or a size class.

abundance	v_gene	d_gene	j_gene	CDR3aa	CDR3nt
NA	TRBV2	NA	TRBJ2-5	CASSETLALGKETQYF	TGTGCCAGCAGCGAAACTTTGGCTCTTGGAAAAGAGACCCAGTACTTC
NA	TRBV21-1	NA	TRBJ2-7	CAIPDRGPGDYEQYF	TGTGCCATCCCAGACCGGGGCCCGGGGGACTACGAGCAGTACTTC
NA	TRBV7-8	TRBD1	TRBJ2-7	CASSFQRDRGRLTYEQYF	TGTGCCAGCAGCTTTCAACGGGACAGGGGGCGTCTTACCTACGAGCAGTACTTC
once	TRBV19	NA	TRBJ2-5	CASSPNRETQYF	TGTGCCAGTAGTCCCAATCGGGAGACCCAGTACTTC
NA	TRBV2	NA	TRBJ1-4	CASSAGYEKLFF	TGTGCCAGCAGTGCAGGGTATGAAAAACTGTTTTTT
NA	TRBV28	TRBD2	TRBJ2-5	CASSPTGGGQETQYF	TGTGCCAGCAGTCCGACGGGCGGGGGACAAGAGACCCAGTACTTC
NA	TRBV15	NA	TRBJ2-7	CATSSPTDSDSYEQYF	TGTGCCACCAGCAGCCCCACCGACAGTGACTCCTACGAGCAGTACTTC
NA	TRBV5-6	TRBD1	TRBJ1-3	CASTGTGLSSGNTIYF	TGTGCCAGCACCGGGACAGGACTTAGCTCTGGAAACACCATATATTTT
NA	TRBV5-4	TRBD2	TRBJ2-1	CASSRGLAGGLIYNEQFF	TGTGCCAGCAGCCGGGGACTAGCGGGAGGGCTTATCTACAATGAGCAGTTCTTC
NA	TRBV5-1	NA	TRBJ1-2	CASSLVISYGYTF	TGCGCCAGCAGCTTGGTCATCTCCTATGGCTACACCTTC